The entry below describes one T cell receptor beta chain. This entry is derived from a study of technical replicates of blood from a few donors. CDR3 size: 13 residues. Trimming shortened V by 2 bases and J by 9 bases, and 11 bases separated the two germline ends. Germline V gives CDR1 MGHDK, CDR2 SYGVNS. This table comes from immunoSEQ multiplex PCR, and its TCRdb copy is limited to in-frame clones, with some not included. The table includes 74,000 or so clones, about 96% detected once. The V gene is TRBV25-1, the J gene TRBJ2-1; D perhaps matches TRBD1 (5 bases). The receptor comes from a human donor in good health. Sequencing was done on a sample of T cells isolated from PBMCs. The CDR3 nucleotides read TGTGCCAGCAGTGAAGGAATTAGGGGTGAGCAGTTCTTC. It specifies CASSEGIRGEQFF.